The rows below give T cell receptor beta chains drawn from one sample of a study of blood T cell repertoires in COVID-19. Produced via immunoSEQ multiplex PCR; TCRdb's table is partial and in-frame only. The table records roughly 40,000 clones, 80% to 90% of them present only once. The sequencing sample was made of peripheral blood. The receptors originated from a man aged 35-49 years with active COVID-19. CDR3s leave out the opening cysteine and the closing phenylalanine or tryptophan. Each record gives: J gene, V gene, CDR3 protein.

TRBJ2-3 TRBV5-1 ASSLRTGGNTDTQY
TRBJ2-5 TRBV9 ASSLGVAAQETQY
TRBJ1-1 TRBV5-1 ATAEDRDTEAF
TRBJ2-7 TRBV19 ASSLGLAGDPYEQY
TRBJ1-2 TRBV28 ASSSPGRAYGYT
TRBJ2-1 TRBV4-1 ASSPGIQYRRSYNEQF
TRBJ1-5 TRBV6-5 ASSPSGGGNQPQH
TRBJ1-1 TRBV5-1 ASSPSRGSTEAF
TRBJ2-1 TRBV27 ASSPDYPAHNEQF
TRBJ2-7 TRBV4-2 ASSQDRAGTVYEQY
TRBJ1-2 TRBV5-6 ASSAGPLTGSSYGYT
TRBJ1-5 TRBV28 ASSLTRQGNNQPQH
TRBJ2-5 TRBV7-9 ASSLAGREETQY
TRBJ1-1 TRBV29-1 SVESGEGAEAF
TRBJ2-3 TRBV6-1 ASSELGQGVDTQY
TRBJ1-1 TRBV27 ASSLRGVSAEAF
TRBJ2-1 TRBV3-1/TRBV3-2 ASSQVVLHYYNEQF
TRBJ2-3 TRBV28 ASSSLAGVVTDTQY
TRBJ2-5 TRBV5-1 ASSFLREGETQY
TRBJ2-7 TRBV7-9 ASSFDNNYEQY
TRBJ2-4 TRBV19 ASSTTGVSKNIQY
TRBJ1-1 TRBV19 ASTQRTGGATEAF
TRBJ1-5 TRBV15 ATSRGGQPQH
TRBJ1-1 TRBV11-2 ASNREGPEAF
TRBJ2-1 TRBV4-1 ASSQDQIAFTYNEQF
TRBJ2-5 TRBV11-2 ASSLGAADKETQY
TRBJ2-1 TRBV29-1 SVEGAEPSSYNEQF
TRBJ2-1 TRBV12-3/TRBV12-4 ASSSFREQF
TRBJ2-1 TRBV7-3 ASSSLEGEDDNEQF
TRBJ2-7 TRBV27 ASRTKGGSYEQY
TRBJ1-2 TRBV7-9 ASSLGLGGTYGYT
TRBJ1-2 TRBV7-8 ASSLYRGYGYT
TRBJ1-4 TRBV19 ASSPTQRNEKLF
TRBJ1-1 TRBV29-1 SVEVRGGNTEAF
TRBJ1-5 TRBV5-3 ARSCLPGGYSQPQH
TRBJ1-1 TRBV6-2/TRBV6-3 ASSYSKTPGGAF
TRBJ1-1 TRBV5-1 ASSLGSTGNTEAF
TRBJ2-1 TRBV21-1 ASSIGTGEREIMNEQF